This T cell receptor beta chain is drawn from a study of tumor and adjacent non-tumor tissue in lung cancer (dated by TCRdb to between 2018 and 2020). About the full investigation: Patients with adenocarcinoma (around 13), squamous cell carcinoma (2) and small cell lung cancer (1) were included in the cohort. Ages among the approximately 15 patients ranged from roughly 30 to 76 years, there were approximately 10 men and 5 women, and disease was at TNM stage I to III. Sequencing produced fewer than 150,000,000 productive TCRbeta reads in total, an average of about 4.5 million reads per sample. Using bulk TCRbeta repertoires from over twelve lung cancer patients, the study set lung tumor tissue side by side with matched distant non-tumor lung tissue. TCRbeta CDR3 sequencing was performed on 25 to 30 paired specimens, with one tumor sample and one normal lung sample collected per patient.

As regards this clonotype: Its antigen target is currently unknown. This likely comes from a read error, as the CDR3 has no conserved phenylalanine or tryptophan at its end.

Study-wide conclusions, independent of this receptor: Only around 16 patients were in the cohort, and the authors stated that larger samples and more detailed clinical data are needed. The top 100 clones made up a significantly larger cumulative share of the repertoire in normal lung than in tumor tissue. The methods do not name the sequencing platform or mention unique molecular identifiers. TCR diversity (inverse Simpson) was significantly higher in tumor than in normal lung tissue (around 460 vs 160, P = 0.0075, Mann-Whitney U test). Peripheral blood was not sequenced, so blood TCRbeta repertoires in these lung cancer patients were not examined. TCR diversity was significantly higher in younger patients, and greater tumor TCR diversity was associated with shorter overall survival and shorter disease-free survival.

RNA was isolated from bulk unsorted tissue, and RNA quality was assessed with a NanoDrop ND-1000 and an Agilent 2100. Newly diagnosed lung cancer patients without prior chemotherapy who had been admitted for thoracic surgery in China between August and November 2014 were enrolled as donors. The study excluded patients who had received radiotherapy or chemotherapy before or who had another cancer at the same time. Surgical tissue pieces of 1-2 cm3 were preserved in RNAlater solution and were kept at -80 degrees C until use. Library generation was performed with multiplex PCR. Instrument used: Illumina HiSeq 2500. Following protocols modified from ARM-PCR, the researchers constructed TCRbeta libraries through three rounds of nested PCR with primers (Table S4). PCR products of 200-500 bp were gel-excised and purified with the QIAquick gel extraction kit before sequencing. The authors processed their data as follows. Reads were cleaned using Trimmomatic, were merged into complete CDR3 sequences using FLASH, and were assigned to V(D)J germline segments using MiTCR. Clonal diversity was computed as the inverse Simpson's index with VDJtools. Productive reads were defined as in-frame sequences without a premature stop codon. TCRdb redid the processing of the public reads, applying fastp at Q25 and MiXCR, and retained in-frame beta chains. Merged by CDR3 protein, the rows form single entries marked with the most common genes and DNA. The authors' filters were not applied to this entry. This sample holds about 110,000 distinct CDR3 sequences; 84% were observed only once. The ten largest clones represent under 25% of the sample.

The TCR comes from a man between 65 and 85 years old with non-small cell lung cancer. Sequenced sample: lung tumor tissue.

The nucleotides are TGTGCCAATAGCTTAGAAGCTTCCACCTCCTACGAGCAGTACTAC. Its translation is CANSLEASTSYEQYY. The chain joins TRBV11-1 to TRBJ2-7; the D gene is unclear. The germline V gene (reference sequence) yields SGHAT for CDR1 and FQDESV for CDR2. Ends included, the CDR3 has 15 residues. The only DNA kept is the CDR3, 45 bases in frame from the first base. The trim is 10 bases for V and 0 bases for J, with a gap of 19 bases between the germline ends.